This TCR beta chain was documented in a study of a mutant IDH1 vaccine in newly diagnosed glioma. The wider study: Eight vaccine injections were given to patients in weeks 1, 3, 5, 7, 11, 15, 19 and 23. Treated individuals were approximately 62% male and around 40% female, averaging roughly 39 years of age. Former treatment meant radiotherapy, temozolomide, or both; the majority had gotten both.

In germline, CDR1 is SGHNT, CDR2 YYREEE (reference sequence). CDR3 size: 16 residues. Time point specified: week 23, last vaccination. In the vaccine, a single dose held 300 ug of the mutant IDH1 20-mer peptide, along with topical imiquimod. Newly diagnosed WHO grade 3 or 4 IDH1-mutant, ATRX-lost astrocytomas were identified in the donors. Turning to this clone: Its antigen is currently unknown. One end of the junction fails to match germline, which may point to a read error.

TCRdb's table, derived via immunoSEQ multiplex PCR, lists solely in-frame clones and lacks some. The table lists 38,000 or so clones, roughly 79% of them singletons. This receptor was taken from a man in his forties or fifties with glioma. The material sequenced was PBMCs, taken from a glioma patient whose treatment included an IDH1 peptide vaccine. This chain joins TRBV5-4 and TRBJ1-6; 9 bases fit TRBD1. The CDR3 bases are TGTGCCAGCAGCGCGGCGGGACAGGGTTATATTTCACCCCTCCACTTT. The encoded protein is CASSAAGQGYISPLHF.